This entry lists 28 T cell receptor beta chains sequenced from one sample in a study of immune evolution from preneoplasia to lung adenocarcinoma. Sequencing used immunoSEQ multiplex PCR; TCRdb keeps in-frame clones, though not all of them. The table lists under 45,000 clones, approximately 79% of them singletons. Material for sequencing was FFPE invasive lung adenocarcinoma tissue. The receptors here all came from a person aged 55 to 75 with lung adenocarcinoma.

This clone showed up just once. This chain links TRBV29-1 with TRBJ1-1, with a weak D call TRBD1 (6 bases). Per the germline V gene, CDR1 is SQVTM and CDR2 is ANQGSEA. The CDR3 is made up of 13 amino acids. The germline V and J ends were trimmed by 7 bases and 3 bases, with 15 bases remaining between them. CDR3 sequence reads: CSAVQGVDTEAFF. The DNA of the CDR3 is TGCAGCGCGGTACAGGGAGTGGACACTGAAGCTTTCTTT.

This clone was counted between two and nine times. For the CDR3, the DNA is TGTGCCAGCAGCGTCAGACTAGCGGCCCACAATGAGCAGTTCTTC. Its translation: CASSVRLAAHNEQFF. V gene TRBV11-2 combines with J gene TRBJ2-1, with TRBD2 matching over 9 bases. The CDR3 sequence is 15 residues long. Germline CDR1 is SGHAT and CDR2 is FQNNGV. The V and J ends lost 5 bases and 5 bases, in that order; junction bases with no gene match: 7.

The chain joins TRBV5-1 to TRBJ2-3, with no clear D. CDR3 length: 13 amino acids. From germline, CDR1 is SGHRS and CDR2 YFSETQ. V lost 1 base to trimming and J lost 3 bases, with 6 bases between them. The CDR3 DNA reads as TGCGCCAGCAGCTTGCAGGTAACAGATACGCAGTATTTT. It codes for CASSLQVTDTQYF.

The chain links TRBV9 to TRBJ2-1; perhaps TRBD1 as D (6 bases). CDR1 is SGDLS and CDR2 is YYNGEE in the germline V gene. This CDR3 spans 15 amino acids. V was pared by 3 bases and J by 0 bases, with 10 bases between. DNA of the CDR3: TGTGCCAGCAGCGAGACAGGAGGCTCCTACAATGAGCAGTTCTTC. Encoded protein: CASSETGGSYNEQFF.

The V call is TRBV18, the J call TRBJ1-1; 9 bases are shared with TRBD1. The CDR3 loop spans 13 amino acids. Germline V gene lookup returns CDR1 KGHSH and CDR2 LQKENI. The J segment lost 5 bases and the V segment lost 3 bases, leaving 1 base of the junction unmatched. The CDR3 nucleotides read TGTGCCAGCTCACCGACAGGGGGAACTGAAGCTTTCTTT. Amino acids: CASSPTGGTEAFF. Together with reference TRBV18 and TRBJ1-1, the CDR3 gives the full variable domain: NAGVMQNPRHLVRRRGQEARLRCSPMKGHSHVYWYRQLPEEGLKFMVYLQKENIIDESGMPKERFSAEFPKEGPSILRIQQVVRGDSAAYFCASSPTGGTEAFFGQGTRLTVV.

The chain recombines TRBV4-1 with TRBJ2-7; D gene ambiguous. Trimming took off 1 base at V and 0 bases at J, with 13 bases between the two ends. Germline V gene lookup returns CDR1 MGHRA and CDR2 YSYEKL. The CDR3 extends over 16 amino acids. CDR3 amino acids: CASSQGGWTSSYEQYF. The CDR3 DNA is TGCGCCAGCAGCCAAGGGGGTTGGACGAGCTCCTACGAGCAGTACTTC.

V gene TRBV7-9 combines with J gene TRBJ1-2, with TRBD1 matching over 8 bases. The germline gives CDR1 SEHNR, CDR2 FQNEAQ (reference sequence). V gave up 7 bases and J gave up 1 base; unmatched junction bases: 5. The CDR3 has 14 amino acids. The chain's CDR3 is CASTRQGINYGYTF. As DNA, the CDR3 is TGTGCCAGCACCCGACAGGGGATTAACTATGGCTACACCTTC.

CDR3 DNA sequence: TGTGCCAGCAGCCCTCGGACTAAGGGAGAGACCCAGTACTTC. This translates into CASSPRTKGETQYF. The rearrangement links TRBV28 to TRBJ2-5, with D tentatively TRBD2 (6 bases). Between the trimmed V and J ends, which lost 6 bases and 4 bases, there was a span of 15 bases. The CDR3 consists of 14 residues. The germline V gene has CDR1 MDHEN and CDR2 SYDVKM.

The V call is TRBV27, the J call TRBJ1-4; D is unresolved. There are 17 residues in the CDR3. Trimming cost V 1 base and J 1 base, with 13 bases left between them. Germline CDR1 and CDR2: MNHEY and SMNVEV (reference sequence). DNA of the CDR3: TGTGCCAGCAGTTTATATCCCCCCCGGGGAACTAATGAAAAACTGTTTTTT. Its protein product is CASSLYPPRGTNEKLFF.

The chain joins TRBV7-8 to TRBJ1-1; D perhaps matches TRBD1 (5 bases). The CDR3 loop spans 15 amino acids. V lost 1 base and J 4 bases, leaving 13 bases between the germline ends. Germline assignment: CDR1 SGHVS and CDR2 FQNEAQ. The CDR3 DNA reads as TGTGCCAGCAGCTTAGTGGGGCAGGGCAGCACTGAAGCTTTCTTT. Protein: CASSLVGQGSTEAFF.

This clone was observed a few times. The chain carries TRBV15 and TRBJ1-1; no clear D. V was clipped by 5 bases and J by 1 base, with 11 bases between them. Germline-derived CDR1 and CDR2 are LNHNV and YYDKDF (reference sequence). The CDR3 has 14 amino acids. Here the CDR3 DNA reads TGTGCCACCAGCCTTGGAGGATGGAACACTGAAGCTTTCTTT. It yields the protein CATSLGGWNTEAFF.

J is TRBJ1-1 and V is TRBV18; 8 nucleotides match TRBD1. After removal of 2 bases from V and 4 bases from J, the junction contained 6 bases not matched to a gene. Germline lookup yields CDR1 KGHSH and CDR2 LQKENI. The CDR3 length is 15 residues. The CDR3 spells CASSPGRQGRTEAFF. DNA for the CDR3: TGTGCCAGCTCACCAGGCCGACAGGGGCGCACTGAAGCTTTCTTT.

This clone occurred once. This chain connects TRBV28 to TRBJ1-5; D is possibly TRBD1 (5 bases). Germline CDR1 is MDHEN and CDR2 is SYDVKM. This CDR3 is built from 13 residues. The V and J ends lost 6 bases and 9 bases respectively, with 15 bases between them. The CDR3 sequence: CASRGRARWPQHF. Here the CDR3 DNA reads TGTGCCAGCAGGGGCAGGGCCAGGTGGCCCCAGCATTTT.

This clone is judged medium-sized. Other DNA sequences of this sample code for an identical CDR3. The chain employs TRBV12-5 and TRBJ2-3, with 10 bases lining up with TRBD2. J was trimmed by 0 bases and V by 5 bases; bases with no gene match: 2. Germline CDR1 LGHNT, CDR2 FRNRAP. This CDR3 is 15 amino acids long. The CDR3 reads CASGPGLASTDTQYF. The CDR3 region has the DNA TGTGCTAGTGGTCCGGGACTAGCGAGCACAGATACGCAGTATTTT.

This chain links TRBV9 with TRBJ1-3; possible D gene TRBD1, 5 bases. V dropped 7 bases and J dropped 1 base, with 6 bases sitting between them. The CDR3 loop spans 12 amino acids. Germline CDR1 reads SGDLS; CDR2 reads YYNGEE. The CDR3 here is CASGGSGNTIYF. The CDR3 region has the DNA TGTGCCAGCGGGGGTTCTGGAAACACCATATATTTT.

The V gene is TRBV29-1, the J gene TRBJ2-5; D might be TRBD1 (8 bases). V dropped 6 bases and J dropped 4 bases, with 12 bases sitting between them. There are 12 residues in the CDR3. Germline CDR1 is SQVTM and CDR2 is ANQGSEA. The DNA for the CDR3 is TGCAGCGTACAGGGGGGGGTAGAGACCCAGTACTTC. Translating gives CSVQGGVETQYF.

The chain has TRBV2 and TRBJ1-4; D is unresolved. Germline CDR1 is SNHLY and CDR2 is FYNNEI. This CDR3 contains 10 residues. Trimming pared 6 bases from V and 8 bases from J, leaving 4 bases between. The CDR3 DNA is TGTGCCAGCAGGCTCGAAAAACTGTTTTTT. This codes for CASRLEKLFF.

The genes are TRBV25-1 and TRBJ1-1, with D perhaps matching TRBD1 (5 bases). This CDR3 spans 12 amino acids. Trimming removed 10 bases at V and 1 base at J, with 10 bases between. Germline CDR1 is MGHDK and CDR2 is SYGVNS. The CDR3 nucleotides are TGTGCCACCGCGGACACGAACACTGAAGCTTTCTTT. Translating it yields CATADTNTEAFF.

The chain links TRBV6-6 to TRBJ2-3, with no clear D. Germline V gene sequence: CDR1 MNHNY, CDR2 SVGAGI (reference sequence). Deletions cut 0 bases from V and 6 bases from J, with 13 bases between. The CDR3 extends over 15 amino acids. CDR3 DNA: TGTGCCAGCAGTTACTCCGGCGAACCATTGGATACGCAGTATTTT. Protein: CASSYSGEPLDTQYF.

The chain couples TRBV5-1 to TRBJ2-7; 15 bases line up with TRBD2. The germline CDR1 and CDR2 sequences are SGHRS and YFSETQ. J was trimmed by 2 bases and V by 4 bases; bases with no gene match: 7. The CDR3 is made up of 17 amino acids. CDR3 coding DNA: TGCGCCAGCAGCCTGGGGACTAGCGGGAGGACGCCCTACGAGCAGTACTTC. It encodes CASSLGTSGRTPYEQYF.

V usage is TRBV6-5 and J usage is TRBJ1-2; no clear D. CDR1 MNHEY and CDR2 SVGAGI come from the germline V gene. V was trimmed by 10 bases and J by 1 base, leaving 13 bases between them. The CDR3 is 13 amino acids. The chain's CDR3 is CATSSGSNYGYTF. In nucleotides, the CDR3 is TGTGCCACCTCTTCCGGGAGTAACTATGGCTACACCTTC.

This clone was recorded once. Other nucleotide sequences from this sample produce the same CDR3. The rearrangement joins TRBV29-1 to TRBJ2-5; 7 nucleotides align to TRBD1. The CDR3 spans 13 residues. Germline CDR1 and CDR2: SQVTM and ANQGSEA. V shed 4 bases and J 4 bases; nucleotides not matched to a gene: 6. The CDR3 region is CSVAGDSRETQYF. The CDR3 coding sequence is TGCAGCGTTGCAGGGGACAGCCGAGAGACCCAGTACTTC.

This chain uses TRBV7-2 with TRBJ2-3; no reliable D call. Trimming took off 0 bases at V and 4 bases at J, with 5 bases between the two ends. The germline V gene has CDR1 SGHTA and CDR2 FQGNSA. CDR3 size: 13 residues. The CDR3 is CASSLALADTQYF. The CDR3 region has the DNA TGTGCCAGCAGCTTAGCGCTCGCAGATACGCAGTATTTT.

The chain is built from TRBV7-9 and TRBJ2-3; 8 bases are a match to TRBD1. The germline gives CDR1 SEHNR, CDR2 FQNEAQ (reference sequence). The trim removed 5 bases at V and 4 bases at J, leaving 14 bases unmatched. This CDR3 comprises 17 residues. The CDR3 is CASSRWGTGGNSDTQYF. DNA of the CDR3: TGTGCCAGCAGCCGATGGGGTACAGGGGGAAATTCAGATACGCAGTATTTT.

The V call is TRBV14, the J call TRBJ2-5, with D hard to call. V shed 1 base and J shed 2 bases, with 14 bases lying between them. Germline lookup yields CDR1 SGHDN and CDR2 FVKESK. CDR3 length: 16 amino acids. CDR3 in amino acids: CASSQAYVGPQETQYF. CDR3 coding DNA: TGTGCCAGCAGCCAAGCCTACGTCGGTCCGCAAGAGACCCAGTACTTC.

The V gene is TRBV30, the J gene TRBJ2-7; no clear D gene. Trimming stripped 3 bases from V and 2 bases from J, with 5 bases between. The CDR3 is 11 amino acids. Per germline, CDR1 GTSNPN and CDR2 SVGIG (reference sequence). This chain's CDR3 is CAWRDAYEQYF. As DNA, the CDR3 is TGTGCCTGGAGGGATGCCTACGAGCAGTACTTC.

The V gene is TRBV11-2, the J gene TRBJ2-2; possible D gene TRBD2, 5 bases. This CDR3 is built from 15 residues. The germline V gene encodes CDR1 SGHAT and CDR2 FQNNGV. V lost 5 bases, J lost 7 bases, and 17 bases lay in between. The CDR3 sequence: CASSIQMLRDGELFF. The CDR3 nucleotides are TGTGCCAGCAGCATACAAATGCTCCGGGACGGGGAGCTGTTTTTT. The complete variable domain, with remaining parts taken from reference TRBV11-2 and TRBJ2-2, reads EAGVAQSPRYKIIEKRQSVAFWCNPISGHATLYWYQQILGQGPKLLIQFQNNGVVDDSQLPKDRFSAERLKGVDSTLKIQPAKLEDSAVYLCASSIQMLRDGELFFGEGSRLTVL.

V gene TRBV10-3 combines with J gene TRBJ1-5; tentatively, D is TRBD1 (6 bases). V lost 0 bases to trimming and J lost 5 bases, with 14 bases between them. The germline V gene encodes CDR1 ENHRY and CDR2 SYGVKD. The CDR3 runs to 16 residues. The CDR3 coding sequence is TGTGCCATCAGTGAGTCTGCTGGGGGGCTGGATCAGCCCCAGCATTTT. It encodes CAISESAGGLDQPQHF.